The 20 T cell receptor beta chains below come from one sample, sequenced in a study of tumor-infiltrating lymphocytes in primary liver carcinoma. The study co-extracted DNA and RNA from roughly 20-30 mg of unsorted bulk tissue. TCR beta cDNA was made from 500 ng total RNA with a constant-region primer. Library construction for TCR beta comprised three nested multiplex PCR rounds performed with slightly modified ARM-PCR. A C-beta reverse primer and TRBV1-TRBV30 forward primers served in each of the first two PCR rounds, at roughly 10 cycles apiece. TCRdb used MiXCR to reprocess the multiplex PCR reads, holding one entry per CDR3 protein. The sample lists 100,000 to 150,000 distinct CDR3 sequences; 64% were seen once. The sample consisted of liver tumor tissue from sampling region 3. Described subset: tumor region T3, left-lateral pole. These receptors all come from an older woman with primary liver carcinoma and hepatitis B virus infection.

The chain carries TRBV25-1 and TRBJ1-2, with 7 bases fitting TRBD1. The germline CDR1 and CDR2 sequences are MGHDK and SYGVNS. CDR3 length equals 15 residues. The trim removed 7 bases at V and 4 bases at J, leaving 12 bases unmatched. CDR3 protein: CASTQGQGGIYGYTF. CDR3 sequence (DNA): TGTGCCAGCACGCAGGGACAAGGGGGCATCTATGGCTACACCTTC.

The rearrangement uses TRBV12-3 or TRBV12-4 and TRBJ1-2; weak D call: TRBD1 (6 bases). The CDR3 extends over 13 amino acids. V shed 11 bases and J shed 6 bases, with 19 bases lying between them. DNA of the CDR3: TGTGCCGGCAATCGCGCAGGGGCCCATGGCTACACCTTC. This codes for CAGNRAGAHGYTF.

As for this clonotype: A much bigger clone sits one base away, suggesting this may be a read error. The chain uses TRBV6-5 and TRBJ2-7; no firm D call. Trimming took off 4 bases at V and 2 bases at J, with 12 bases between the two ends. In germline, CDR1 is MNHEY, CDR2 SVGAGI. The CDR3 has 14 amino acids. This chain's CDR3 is CASSSTDRTYEQYF. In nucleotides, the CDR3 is TGTGCCAGCAGTTCGACGGACCGGACCTACGAGCAGTACTTC.

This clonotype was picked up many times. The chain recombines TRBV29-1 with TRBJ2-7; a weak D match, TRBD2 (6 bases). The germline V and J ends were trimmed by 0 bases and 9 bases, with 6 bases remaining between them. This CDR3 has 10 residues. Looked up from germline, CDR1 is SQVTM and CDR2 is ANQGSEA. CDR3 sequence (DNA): TGCAGCGTTGAAGACGGGGGGCAGTACTTC. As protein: CSVEDGGQYF.

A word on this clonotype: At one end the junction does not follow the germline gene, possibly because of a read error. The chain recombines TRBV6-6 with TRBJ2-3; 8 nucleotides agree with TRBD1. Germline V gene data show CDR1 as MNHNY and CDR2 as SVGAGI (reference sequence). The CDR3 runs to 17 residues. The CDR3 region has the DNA TGTGCCAGCAGTTACGGGACAGGACAGATTAGCACAGATATGCAGTATTTT. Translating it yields CASSYGTGQISTDMQYF.

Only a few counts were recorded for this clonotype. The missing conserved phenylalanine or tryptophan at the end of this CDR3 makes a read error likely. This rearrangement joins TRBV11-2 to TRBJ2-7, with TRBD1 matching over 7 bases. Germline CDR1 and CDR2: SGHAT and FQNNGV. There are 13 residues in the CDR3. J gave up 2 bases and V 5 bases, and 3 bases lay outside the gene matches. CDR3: CASSRTGAYEQYL. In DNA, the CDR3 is TGTGCCAGCAGCCGAACAGGGGCCTACGAGCAGTACTTA.

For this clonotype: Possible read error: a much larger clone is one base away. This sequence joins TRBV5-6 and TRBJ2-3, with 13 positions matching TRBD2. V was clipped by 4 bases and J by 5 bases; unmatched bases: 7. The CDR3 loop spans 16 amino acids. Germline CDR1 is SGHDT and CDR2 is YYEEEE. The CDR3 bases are TGTGCCAGCAGCCGAGGACTAGCGGGAGACGAAGATACGCAGTATTTT. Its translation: CASSRGLAGDEDTQYF.

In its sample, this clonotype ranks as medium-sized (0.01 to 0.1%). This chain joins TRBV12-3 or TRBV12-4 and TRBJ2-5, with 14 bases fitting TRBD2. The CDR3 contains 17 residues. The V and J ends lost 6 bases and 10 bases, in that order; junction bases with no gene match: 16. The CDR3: CASRRLAGGPRVEDQYF. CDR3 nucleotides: TGTGCCAGCAGAAGACTAGCGGGAGGGCCAAGAGTAGAAGACCAGTACTTC.

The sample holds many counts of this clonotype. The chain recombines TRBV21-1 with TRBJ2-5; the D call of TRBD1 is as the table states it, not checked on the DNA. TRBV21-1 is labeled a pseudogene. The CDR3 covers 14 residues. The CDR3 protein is CASSRTGTKETQYF. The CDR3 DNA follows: TGTGCCAGCAGCAGGACAGGGACGAAGGAGACCCAGTACTTC.

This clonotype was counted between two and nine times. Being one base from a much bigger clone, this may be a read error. CDR3 sequence: CASSGTNQPRHF. CDR3 DNA: TGTGCCAGCAGTGGTACCAATCAGCCCCGGCATTTT. This chain links TRBV6-2 or TRBV6-3 with TRBJ1-5; D uncertain. Germline V lookup: CDR1 MNHEY, CDR2 SVGEGT. This CDR3 contains 12 residues.

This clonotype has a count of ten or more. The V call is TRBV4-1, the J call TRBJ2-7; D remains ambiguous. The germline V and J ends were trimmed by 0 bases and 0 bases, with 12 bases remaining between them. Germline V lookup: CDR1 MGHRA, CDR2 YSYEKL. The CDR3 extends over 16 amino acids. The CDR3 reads CASSQDWLRSSYEQYF. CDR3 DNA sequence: TGCGCCAGCAGCCAAGATTGGCTCAGGAGCTCCTACGAGCAGTACTTC.

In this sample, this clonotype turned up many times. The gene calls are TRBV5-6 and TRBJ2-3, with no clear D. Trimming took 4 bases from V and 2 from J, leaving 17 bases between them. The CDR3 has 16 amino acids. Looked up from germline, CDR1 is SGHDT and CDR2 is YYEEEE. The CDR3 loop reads CASSGEASRTTDTQYF. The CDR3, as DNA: TGTGCCAGCAGCGGGGAAGCATCGCGGACCACAGATACGCAGTATTTT.

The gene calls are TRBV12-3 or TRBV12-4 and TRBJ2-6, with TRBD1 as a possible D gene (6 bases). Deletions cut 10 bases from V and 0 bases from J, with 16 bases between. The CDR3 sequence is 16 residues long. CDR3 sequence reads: CANSQGRRSGANVLTF. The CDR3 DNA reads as TGTGCCAACAGCCAGGGGCGGCGCTCTGGGGCCAACGTCCTGACTTTC.

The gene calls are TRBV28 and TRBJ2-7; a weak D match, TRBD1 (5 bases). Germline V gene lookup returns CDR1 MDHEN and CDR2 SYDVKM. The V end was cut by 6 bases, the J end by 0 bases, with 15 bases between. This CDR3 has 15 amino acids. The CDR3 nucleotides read TGTGCCAGCAGCCTCTGGGGCAGCCACTCCTACGAGCAGTACTTC. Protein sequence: CASSLWGSHSYEQYF.

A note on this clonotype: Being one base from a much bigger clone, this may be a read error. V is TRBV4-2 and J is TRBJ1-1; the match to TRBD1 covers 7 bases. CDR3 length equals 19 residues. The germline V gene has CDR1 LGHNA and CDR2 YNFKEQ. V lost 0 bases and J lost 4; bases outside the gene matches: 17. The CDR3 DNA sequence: TGTGCCAGCAGCCAAGAAGCTTGTAGGGGGCGAGGTAGGGGCACTGAAGCTTTCTTT. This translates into CASSQEACRGRGRGTEAFF.

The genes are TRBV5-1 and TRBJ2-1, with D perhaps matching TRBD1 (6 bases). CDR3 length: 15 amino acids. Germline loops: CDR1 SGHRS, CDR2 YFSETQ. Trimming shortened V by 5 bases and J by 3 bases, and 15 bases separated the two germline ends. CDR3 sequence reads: CASRDRRGGYNEQFF. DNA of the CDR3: TGCGCCAGCAGGGACCGGAGAGGGGGCTACAATGAGCAGTTCTTC.

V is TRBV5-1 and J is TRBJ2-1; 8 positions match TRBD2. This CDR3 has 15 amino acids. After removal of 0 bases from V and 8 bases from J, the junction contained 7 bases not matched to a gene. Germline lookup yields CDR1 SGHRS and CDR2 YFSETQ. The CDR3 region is CASSLAPAGVHEQFF. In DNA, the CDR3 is TGCGCCAGCAGCTTGGCCCCAGCGGGGGTCCATGAGCAGTTCTTC.

The CDR3 DNA reads TGTGCCAGCGGCCGTACTTCAGGGCAGGGCTATGGCTACACCTTC. Protein sequence: CASGRTSGQGYGYTF. The chain combines TRBV11-2 with TRBJ1-2, with a possible D match to TRBD1 (5 bases). This CDR3 has 15 residues. Germline V gene data show CDR1 as SGHAT and CDR2 as FQNNGV. V shed 8 bases and J shed 4 bases, with 20 bases lying between them.

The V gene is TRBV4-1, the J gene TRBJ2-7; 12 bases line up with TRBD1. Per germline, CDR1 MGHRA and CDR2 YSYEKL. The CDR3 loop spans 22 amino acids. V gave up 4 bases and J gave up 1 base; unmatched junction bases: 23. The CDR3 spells CASSRGSHPGTGGGRVSYEQYF. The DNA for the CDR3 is TGCGCCAGCAGCCGAGGAAGTCATCCCGGGACAGGGGGCGGTAGGGTGTCCTACGAGCAGTACTTC.

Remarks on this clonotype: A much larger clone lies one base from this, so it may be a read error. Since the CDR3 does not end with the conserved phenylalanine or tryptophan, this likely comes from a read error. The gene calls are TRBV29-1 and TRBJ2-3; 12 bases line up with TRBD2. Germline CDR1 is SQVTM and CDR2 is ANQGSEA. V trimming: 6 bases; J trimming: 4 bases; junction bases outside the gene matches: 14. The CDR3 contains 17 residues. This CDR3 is CSVKGGNLAGGPDTQYL. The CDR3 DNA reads TGCAGCGTCAAAGGGGGTAACCTAGCGGGAGGGCCAGATACGCAGTATCTT.